The clone carrying this T cell receptor (beta chain) occurred once. The antigen is undetermined. Primers: 52 TRBV forward and 13 TRBJ reverse. This table comes from immunoSEQ multiplex PCR, and its TCRdb copy is limited to in-frame clones, with some not included. The sample yields some 3,100 clones, 90% to 95% seen once. The sample originates from a study of regulatory T cells. Study conclusions and caveats: Regulatory T cells from CD3G-deficient patients were less diverse than autologous conventional CD4+ cells and control regulatory cells. Skewed V and J usage and few unique V-J pairs marked patient repertoires, most in Tregs. Compared with controls, patient regulatory T-cell samples yielded roughly tenfold fewer unique productive reads.

The germline V and J ends were trimmed by 6 bases and 5 bases, with 19 bases remaining between them. This CDR3 contains 15 residues. CDR1 and CDR2 from the germline V gene are MDHEN and SYDVKM. At testing, patients were 2 to 39 years old, with reduced naive and increased memory T-cell proportions. This clonotype originated in a young adult with CD3G deficiency. The chain carries TRBV28 and TRBJ1-1; possible D gene TRBD1, 6 bases. Source material: CD4+ Tregs sorted from blood. CDR3 coding DNA: TGTGCCAGCAGAATCGGGGGCCCCTTGGGAACTGAAGCTTTCTTT. This encodes CASRIGGPLGTEAFF. The full variable domain, in which reference TRBV28 and TRBJ1-1 provide the parts outside the CDR3, is DVKVTQSSRYLVKRTGEKVFLECVQDMDHENMFWYRQDPGLGLRLIYFSYDVKMKEKGDIPEGYSVSREKKERFSLILESASTNQTSMYLCASRIGGPLGTEAFFGQGTRLTVV.